This entry lists 17 T cell receptor beta chains sequenced from one sample in a study of radiation and T cells in renal cell carcinoma. Time point described: blood 2 weeks post-SBRT. As to treatment: 15 Gy SBRT to primary tumor, nephrectomy 4 weeks later. Produced via immunoSEQ multiplex PCR; TCRdb's table is partial and in-frame only. This sample yields 100,000 to 150,000 clones, of which roughly four fifths are seen a single time; approximately 2% belongs to the top ten. The sample was blood, taken from a patient whose treatment included radiotherapy and nephrectomy. The origin of the receptors is a woman aged 55-70 years with renal cell carcinoma.

The chain joins TRBV19 to TRBJ2-5, with D possibly being TRBD2 (5 bases). V gave up 4 bases and J gave up 0 bases, with 15 bases separating them. CDR1 and CDR2 from the germline V gene are LNHDA and SQIVND (reference sequence). The CDR3 sequence is 16 residues long. The CDR3 reads CASSSGGGPYQETQYF. The CDR3 DNA follows: TGTGCCAGTAGTAGTGGAGGCGGGCCGTACCAAGAGACCCAGTACTTC. The full variable domain, completed using reference TRBV19 and TRBJ2-5, is DGGITQSPKYLFRKEGQNVTLSCEQNLNHDAMYWYRQDPGQGLRLIYYSQIVNDFQKGDIAEGYSVSREKKESFPLTVTSAQKNPTAFYLCASSSGGGPYQETQYFGPGTRLLVL.

The chain has TRBV7-3 and TRBJ2-3; no definite D call. Germline values: CDR1 SGHTA, CDR2 FQGTGA. Trimming took 8 bases from V and 0 from J, leaving 9 bases between them. This CDR3 has 13 residues. The CDR3 DNA sequence: TGTGCCAGCGGTGGCCTTAGCACAGATACGCAGTATTTT. Amino acids: CASGGLSTDTQYF.

CDR3 in DNA: TGTGCCAGCTCACCACTACTTCTAGGGGGCGGGATGAACACTGAAGCTTTCTTT. It encodes CASSPLLLGGGMNTEAFF. The chain links TRBV18 to TRBJ1-1; 7 bases align to TRBD1. Germline V lookup: CDR1 KGHSH, CDR2 LQKENI. With 1 base clipped from V and 0 bases from J, the junction kept 11 bases outside the gene matches. The CDR3 runs 18 residues.

A single count supports this clone. The chain combines TRBV2 with TRBJ2-7; D not resolved. The V and J ends lost 7 bases and 2 bases respectively, with 6 bases between them. The CDR3 runs 11 residues. Looked up from germline, CDR1 is SNHLY and CDR2 is FYNNEI. The CDR3 DNA follows: TGTGCCAGCACCCAAGCCTACGAGCAGTACTTC. Its protein product is CASTQAYEQYF.

The chain employs TRBV5-8 and TRBJ1-5; 8 positions match TRBD1. Trimming took 4 bases from V and 4 from J; bases not matched to a gene: 4. CDR1 SGHTS and CDR2 YDEGEE come from the germline V gene. CDR3 length equals 14 residues. CDR3 amino acids: CASSRGQVNQPQHF. As DNA, the CDR3 is TGTGCCAGCAGCCGGGGACAGGTAAATCAGCCCCAGCATTTT.

CDR3 residues: CASSLFGQGAGEQYF. CDR3 coding DNA: TGTGCCAGCAGCTTATTCGGACAGGGTGCGGGCGAGCAGTACTTC. The chain carries TRBV7-9 and TRBJ2-7, with 8 nucleotides matching TRBD1. The CDR3 runs 15 residues. Germline V gene data show CDR1 as SEHNR and CDR2 as FQNEAQ (reference sequence). Trimming removed 2 bases from V and 6 bases from J; junction bases left unmatched: 9.

V usage is TRBV28 and J usage is TRBJ1-1; no reliable D call. The V end was cut by 2 bases, the J end by 0 bases, with 4 bases between. Germline V lookup: CDR1 MDHEN, CDR2 SYDVKM. The CDR3 is 13 amino acids. The CDR3 nucleotides are TGTGCCAGCAGTTTAGTTCTGAACACTGAAGCTTTCTTT. Its protein is CASSLVLNTEAFF.

The chain employs TRBV28 and TRBJ1-1, with 7 nucleotides matching TRBD1. V trimming: 6 bases; J trimming: 3 bases; junction bases outside the gene matches: 4. This CDR3 region has 13 residues. Germline CDR1 MDHEN, CDR2 SYDVKM. CDR3 loop: CASSSDRDTEAFF. The CDR3 coding sequence is TGTGCCAGCAGCTCCGACAGGGACACTGAAGCTTTCTTT.

V and J are TRBV7-3 and TRBJ1-5, with D hard to call. The V end was cut by 6 bases, the J end by 4 bases, with 10 bases between. Germline V CDR1 and CDR2: SGHTA, FQGTGA. This CDR3 region has 13 residues. Written as DNA, the CDR3 is TGTGCCAGCAGTCTGGGAAGAAATCAGCCCCAGCATTTT. Protein sequence: CASSLGRNQPQHF.

The rearrangement uses TRBV6-6 and TRBJ2-3, with TRBD1 as a possible D gene (6 bases). The germline V and J ends were trimmed by 0 bases and 0 bases, with 10 bases remaining between them. Germline V gene lookup returns CDR1 MNHNY and CDR2 SVGAGI (reference sequence). This CDR3 is built from 16 residues. The DNA for the CDR3 is TGTGCCAGCAGTTACTCGGGCAGGGGAAGCACAGATACGCAGTATTTT. It yields the protein CASSYSGRGSTDTQYF.

The chain combines TRBV5-4 with TRBJ1-2, with a weak D call TRBD1 (5 bases). V gave up 4 bases and J gave up 8 bases, with 18 bases separating them. The CDR3 is made up of 14 amino acids. Germline V lookup: CDR1 SGHNT, CDR2 YYREEE (reference sequence). CDR3 region: CASSGVGTRDGYTF. DNA for the CDR3: TGTGCCAGCAGCGGGGTCGGGACGAGGGACGGCTACACCTTC.

This clone was detected only once. The V gene is TRBV19, the J gene TRBJ1-2; D is undetermined. V shed 8 bases and J shed 4 bases, with 17 bases lying between them. The CDR3 sequence is 14 residues long. Germline V gene data show CDR1 as LNHDA and CDR2 as SQIVND (reference sequence). CDR3 sequence: CASSGPQMIYGYTF. The CDR3 nucleotides are TGTGCCAGTTCGGGCCCCCAGATGATCTATGGCTACACCTTC.

The chain employs TRBV15 and TRBJ1-2; the D is unclear. Germline-derived CDR1 and CDR2 are LNHNV and YYDKDF (reference sequence). This CDR3 is 12 amino acids long. With 0 bases removed from V and 12 bases from J, the gap between germline ends came to 11 bases. CDR3 in amino acids: CATSRDYSRDTF. The CDR3, as DNA: TGTGCCACCAGCAGAGATTATTCGAGGGACACCTTC.

The V call is TRBV27, the J call TRBJ1-2; the match to TRBD1 covers 10 bases. Germline loops: CDR1 MNHEY, CDR2 SMNVEV (reference sequence). The junction had 0 bases not matched to a gene; V was cut back by 3 bases and J by 2 bases. The CDR3 length is 14 residues. The CDR3 DNA sequence: TGTGCCAGCAGTTTGGACAGGGGGAACTATGGCTACACCTTC. Its translation: CASSLDRGNYGYTF.

The chain carries TRBV2 and TRBJ1-5; TRBD1 might be the D (5 bases). This CDR3 is built from 13 residues. V lost 8 bases and J 4 bases, leaving 12 bases between the germline ends. Germline CDR1 and CDR2: SNHLY and FYNNEI. In DNA form, the CDR3 reads TGTGCCAGCCAAAAGGGACTAAATCAGCCCCAGCATTTT. Translated, it gives CASQKGLNQPQHF.

The V gene is TRBV5-4, the J gene TRBJ2-7; 8 bases are shared with TRBD2. Germline V CDR1 and CDR2: SGHNT, YYREEE (reference sequence). V dropped 7 bases and J dropped 5; count of bases not matched to a gene: 11. The CDR3 sequence is 14 residues long. CDR3 amino acids: CASVGTGGPNEQYF. The CDR3 DNA reads as TGTGCCAGCGTTGGAACGGGAGGGCCCAACGAGCAGTACTTC.

The chain uses TRBV7-2 and TRBJ2-5; D possibly corresponds to TRBD1 (6 bases). Trimming cost V 3 bases and J 5 bases, with 16 bases left between them. Germline CDR1 is SGHTA and CDR2 is FQGNSA. The CDR3 consists of 15 residues. CDR3 nucleotide sequence: TGTGCCAGCAGCTTTTTCACAGGGCTGGGGGAGACCCAGTACTTC. As protein: CASSFFTGLGETQYF.